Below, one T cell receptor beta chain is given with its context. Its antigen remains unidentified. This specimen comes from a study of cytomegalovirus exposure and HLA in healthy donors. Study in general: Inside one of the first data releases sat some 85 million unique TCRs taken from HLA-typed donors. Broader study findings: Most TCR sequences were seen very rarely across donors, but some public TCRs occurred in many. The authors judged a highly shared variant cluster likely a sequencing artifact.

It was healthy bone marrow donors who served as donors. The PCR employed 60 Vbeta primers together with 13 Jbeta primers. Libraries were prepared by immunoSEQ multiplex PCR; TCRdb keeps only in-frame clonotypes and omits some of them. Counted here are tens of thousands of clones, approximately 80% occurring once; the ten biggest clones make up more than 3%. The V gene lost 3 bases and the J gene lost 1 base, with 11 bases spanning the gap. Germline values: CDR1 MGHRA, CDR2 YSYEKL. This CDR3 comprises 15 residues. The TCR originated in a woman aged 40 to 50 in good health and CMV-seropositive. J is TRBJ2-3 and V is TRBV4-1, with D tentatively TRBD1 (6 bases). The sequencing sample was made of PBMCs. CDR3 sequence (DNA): TGCGCCAGCAGCCATGCGGACAGACGCACAGATACGCAGTATTTT. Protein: CASSHADRRTDTQYF.